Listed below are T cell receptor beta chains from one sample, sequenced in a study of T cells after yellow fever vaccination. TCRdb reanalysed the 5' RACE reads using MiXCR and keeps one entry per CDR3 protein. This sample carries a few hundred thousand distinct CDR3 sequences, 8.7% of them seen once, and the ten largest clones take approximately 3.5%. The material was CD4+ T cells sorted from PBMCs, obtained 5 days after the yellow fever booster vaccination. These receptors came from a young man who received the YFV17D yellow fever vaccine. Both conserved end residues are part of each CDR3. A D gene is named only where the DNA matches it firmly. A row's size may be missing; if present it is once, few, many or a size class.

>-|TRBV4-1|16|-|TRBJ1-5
CASSEDGGLGNQPQHF
TGCGCCAGCAGCGAAGACGGGGGATTGGGCAATCAGCCCCAGCATTTT
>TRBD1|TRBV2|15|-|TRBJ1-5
CASNLQGISNQPQHF
TGTGCCAGCAACCTACAGGGGATTAGCAATCAGCCCCAGCATTTT
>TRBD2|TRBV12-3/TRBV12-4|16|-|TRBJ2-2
CASSLPSGGAAGELFF
TGTGCCAGCAGTTTGCCTAGCGGGGGGGCGGCCGGGGAGCTGTTTTTT
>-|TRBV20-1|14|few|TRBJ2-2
CSAPRQSNTGELFF
TGCAGTGCACCTAGACAGTCGAACACCGGGGAGCTGTTTTTT
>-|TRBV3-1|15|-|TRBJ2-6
CASCPSHSGANVLTF
TGTGCCAGCTGCCCTTCCCACTCTGGGGCCAACGTCCTGACTTTC
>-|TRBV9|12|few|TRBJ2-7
CASSEPGSEQYF
TGTGCCAGCAGCGAGCCGGGGAGTGAGCAGTACTTC
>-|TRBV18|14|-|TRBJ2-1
CASSPISGYNEQFF
TGTGCCAGCTCACCAATTTCAGGCTACAATGAGCAGTTCTTC
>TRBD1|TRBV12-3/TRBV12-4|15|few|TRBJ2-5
CASTPGTGGWETQYF
TGTGCCAGCACCCCGGGGACAGGAGGGTGGGAGACCCAGTACTTC
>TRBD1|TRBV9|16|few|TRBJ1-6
CASSVGTGDFNSPLHF
TGTGCCAGCAGCGTCGGGACAGGGGATTTTAATTCACCCCTCCACTTT
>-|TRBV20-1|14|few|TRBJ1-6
CSASTGTSNSPLHF
TGCAGTGCTAGTACCGGGACTTCTAATTCACCCCTCCACTTT
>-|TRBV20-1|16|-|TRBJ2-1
CSAISGTGALYNEQFF
TGCAGTGCTATCTCAGGGACTGGGGCACTCTACAATGAGCAGTTCTTC
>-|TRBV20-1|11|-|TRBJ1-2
CSAPQNYGYTF
TGCAGTGCTCCCCAGAACTATGGCTACACCTTC
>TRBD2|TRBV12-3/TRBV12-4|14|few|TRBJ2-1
CASSLEAGGDEQFF
TGTGCCAGCAGTTTGGAGGCGGGGGGCGATGAGCAGTTCTTC
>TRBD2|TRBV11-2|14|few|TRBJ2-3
CASSRGGRIDTQYF
TGTGCCAGCAGCCGGGGGGGCCGGATAGATACGCAGTATTTT
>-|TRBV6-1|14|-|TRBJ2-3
CATRTDGGSDTQYF
TGTGCCACAAGGACCGATGGGGGTTCAGATACGCAGTATTTT
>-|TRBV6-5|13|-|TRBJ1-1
CASRTNRDTEAFF
TGTGCCAGCAGGACTAATAGGGACACTGAAGCTTTCTTT
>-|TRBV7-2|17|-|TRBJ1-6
CASRSAPGRRGNSPLHF
TGTGCCAGCAGATCCGCTCCCGGGCGACGTGGAAATTCACCCCTCCACTTT
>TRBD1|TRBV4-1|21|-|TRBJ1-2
CASSQPIPPLGQITFRDGYTF
TGCGCCAGCAGCCAACCGATACCCCCCTTGGGACAGATAACCTTCCGTGATGGCTACACCTTC